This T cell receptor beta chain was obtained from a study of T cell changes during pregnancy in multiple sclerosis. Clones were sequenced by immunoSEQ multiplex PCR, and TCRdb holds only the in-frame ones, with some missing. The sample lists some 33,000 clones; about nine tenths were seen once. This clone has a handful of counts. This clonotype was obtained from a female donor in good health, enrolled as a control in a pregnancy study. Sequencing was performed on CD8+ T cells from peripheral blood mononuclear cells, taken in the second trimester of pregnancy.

CDR3 in DNA: TGTGCCAGCAGCCAGGACAGGGGCTCTACCTACGAGCAGTACTTC. Protein product: CASSQDRGSTYEQYF. This chain uses TRBV4-2 with TRBJ2-7; 9 bases align to TRBD1. Trimming took 3 bases from V and 2 from J; bases not matched to a gene: 5. CDR1 and CDR2 (germline): LGHNA, YNFKEQ. The CDR3 extends over 15 amino acids.